A single sample gave rise to the 3 T cell receptor beta chains below, sequenced in a study of T cell responses to AZD1222 COVID-19 vaccine. Produced via immunoSEQ multiplex PCR; TCRdb's table is partial and in-frame only. The data hold fewer than 110,000 clones, with around 92% observed a single time. The starting material was peripheral blood, obtained on day 0 of AZD1222 vaccination. These receptors were taken from an adult in good health.

This chain links TRBV5-1 with TRBJ1-4; D perhaps matches TRBD1 (5 bases). This CDR3 has 17 residues. Germline values: CDR1 SGHRS, CDR2 YFSETQ. V shed 4 bases and J shed 7 bases, with 23 bases lying between them. This CDR3 is CASSLLTAGDGGEKLFF. The CDR3 DNA reads TGCGCCAGCAGCCTACTCACGGCGGGGGACGGGGGTGAAAAACTGTTTTTT.

The chain has TRBV11-2 and TRBJ1-5, with 8 bases matching TRBD1. Germline CDR1 and CDR2: SGHAT and FQNNGV. The J segment lost 7 bases and the V segment lost 6 bases, leaving 8 bases of the junction unmatched. The CDR3 spans 14 residues. CDR3 sequence (DNA): TGTGCCAGCAGTCGCGGACAGGGCTCACAGCCCCAGCATTTT. As protein: CASSRGQGSQPQHF.

V usage is TRBV15 and J usage is TRBJ1-2; TRBD1 matches 7 bases. V was pared by 1 base and J by 8 bases, with 13 bases of the junction left unmatched. This CDR3 region has 16 residues. Germline assignment: CDR1 LNHNV and CDR2 YYDKDF (reference sequence). This CDR3 is CATSRGGDGTEVGYTF. The CDR3, as DNA: TGTGCCACCAGCAGAGGCGGGGACGGGACAGAGGTGGGCTACACCTTC.